A single sample is the source of the 2 T cell receptor beta chains below, sequenced in a study of control samples from healthy donors and cancer patients. The repertoire was sequenced with immunoSEQ multiplex PCR; TCRdb's copy has only in-frame clones and lacks some. This sample has some 130,000 clones; roughly 90% occur once, and the top ten carry under 3%. The material sequenced was blood. These TCRs come from a man aged 40-49 years in good health.

This clone was seen just once. J is TRBJ1-2 and V is TRBV2, with D tentatively TRBD1 (6 bases). V lost 6 bases and J 5 bases, leaving 10 bases between the germline ends. The germline V gene has CDR1 SNHLY and CDR2 FYNNEI. The length of the CDR3 is 12 residues. In DNA, the CDR3 is TGTGCCAGCAGCGCAAGGGGGTATGGCTACACCTTC. Translating gives CASSARGYGYTF.

This chain links TRBV27 with TRBJ2-7; D tentatively fits TRBD1 or TRBD2 (5 bases each). The CDR3 loop spans 16 amino acids. CDR1 is MNHEY, CDR2 SMNVEV, per germline (reference sequence). V was pared by 4 bases and J by 2 bases, with 18 bases between. The CDR3 nucleotides read TGTGCCAGCAGTTCCACCCCTTGGGGGATGCCCTACGAGCAGTACTTC. Translation gives CASSSTPWGMPYEQYF.